This T cell receptor (beta chain) emerged from a study of OX40 agonist ivuxolimab in advanced cancers. Whole-study results and caveats: CD8+ T cells averaged more expanded clones than CD4+.

With 5 bases removed from V and 2 bases from J, the gap between germline ends came to 13 bases. There are 15 residues in the CDR3. Germline CDR1 SGHTA, CDR2 FQGTGA. Points on this clone: What it binds is not known.

Sequencing used immunoSEQ multiplex PCR; TCRdb keeps in-frame clones, though not all of them. The sample carries nearly 20,000 clones, around 85% recorded once. This sequence originates from an adult with an advanced solid tumor such as melanoma, head and neck, liver or kidney cancer. V usage is TRBV7-3 and J usage is TRBJ2-1; no clear D gene. This material consisted of CD4+ or CD8+ T cells sorted from blood, taken in a trial of the OX40 agonist ivuxolimab. CDR3 protein: CASSPQRNTYNEQFF. In DNA, the CDR3 is TGTGCCAGCAGCCCACAGCGAAATACCTACAATGAGCAGTTCTTC.